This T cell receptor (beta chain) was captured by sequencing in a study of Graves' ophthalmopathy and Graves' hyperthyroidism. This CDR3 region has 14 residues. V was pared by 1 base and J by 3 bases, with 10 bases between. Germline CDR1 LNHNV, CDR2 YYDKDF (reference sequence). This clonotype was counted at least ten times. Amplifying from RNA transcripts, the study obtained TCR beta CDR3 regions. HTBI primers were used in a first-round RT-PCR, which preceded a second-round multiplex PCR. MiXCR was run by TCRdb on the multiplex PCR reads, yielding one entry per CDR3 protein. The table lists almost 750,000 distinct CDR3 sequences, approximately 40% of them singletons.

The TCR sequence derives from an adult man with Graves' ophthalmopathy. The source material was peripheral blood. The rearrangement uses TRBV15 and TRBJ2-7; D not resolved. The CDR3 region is CATSRGTADYEQYF. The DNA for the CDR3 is TGTGCCACCAGCAGAGGAACAGCAGACTACGAGCAGTACTTC.